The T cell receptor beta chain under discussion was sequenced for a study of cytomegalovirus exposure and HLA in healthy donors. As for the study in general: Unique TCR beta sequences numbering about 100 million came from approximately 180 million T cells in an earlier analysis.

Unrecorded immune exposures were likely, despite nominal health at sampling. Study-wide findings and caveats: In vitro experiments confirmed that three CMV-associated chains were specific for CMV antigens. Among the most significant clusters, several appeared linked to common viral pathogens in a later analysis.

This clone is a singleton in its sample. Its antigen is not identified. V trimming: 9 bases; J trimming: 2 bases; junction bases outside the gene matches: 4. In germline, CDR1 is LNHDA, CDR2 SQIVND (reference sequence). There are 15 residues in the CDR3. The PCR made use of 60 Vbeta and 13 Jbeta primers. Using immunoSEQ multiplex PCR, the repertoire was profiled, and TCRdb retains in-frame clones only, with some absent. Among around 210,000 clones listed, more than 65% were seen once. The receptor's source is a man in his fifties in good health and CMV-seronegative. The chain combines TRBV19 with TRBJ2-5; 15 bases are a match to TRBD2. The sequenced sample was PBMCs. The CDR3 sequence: CASRGLAGGQETQYF. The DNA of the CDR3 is TGTGCCAGCCGGGGACTAGCGGGAGGTCAAGAGACCCAGTACTTC.